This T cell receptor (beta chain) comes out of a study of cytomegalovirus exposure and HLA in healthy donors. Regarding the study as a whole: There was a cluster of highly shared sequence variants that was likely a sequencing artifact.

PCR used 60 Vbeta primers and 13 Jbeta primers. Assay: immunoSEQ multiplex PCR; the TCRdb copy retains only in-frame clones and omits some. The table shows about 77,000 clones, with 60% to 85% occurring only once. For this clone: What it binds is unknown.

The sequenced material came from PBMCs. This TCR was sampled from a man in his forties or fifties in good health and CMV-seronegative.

The CDR3 here is CASSYALADDNEQYF. The CDR3 DNA is TGTGCCAGCAGTTACGCCCTAGCGGATGACAACGAGCAGTACTTC. The chain has TRBV6-5 and TRBJ2-7, with 7 bases matching TRBD2. CDR3 length: 15 residues. V was clipped by 2 bases and J by 5 bases; unmatched bases: 9. Germline CDR1 is MNHEY and CDR2 is SVGAGI.